One sample yielded the 23 T cell receptor beta chains listed below, sequenced in a study of T cells after somatic rescue of genetic block. The repertoire was sequenced with immunoSEQ multiplex PCR; TCRdb's copy has only in-frame clones and lacks some. Of 100,000 to 120,000 clones listed, about 93% were seen once; the top ten hold roughly 1.5%. Sequenced: peripheral blood mononuclear cells (PBMCs). Receptors originate from a woman between 18 and 30 years old.

The chain carries TRBV7-9 and TRBJ1-1; unclear D gene. V lost 5 bases, J lost 4 bases, and 17 bases lay in between. This CDR3 is 15 amino acids long. Germline assignment: CDR1 SEHNR and CDR2 FQNEAQ (reference sequence). Here the CDR3 DNA reads TGTGCCAGCAGCGCACGGGCCGTTCAGAGCACTGAAGCTTTCTTT. Its translation: CASSARAVQSTEAFF.

The chain uses TRBV2 and TRBJ2-2; D perhaps matches TRBD1 (5 bases). The CDR3 is made up of 14 amino acids. Trimming stripped 5 bases from V and 0 bases from J, with 7 bases between. The germline CDR1 and CDR2 sequences are SNHLY and FYNNEI. The CDR3 region is CASSQGSNTGELFF. CDR3 bases: TGTGCCAGCAGTCAGGGTTCGAACACCGGGGAGCTGTTTTTT.

V and J are TRBV5-1 and TRBJ2-5; tentative D call: TRBD1 (5 bases). Per the germline V gene, CDR1 is SGHRS and CDR2 is YFSETQ. Trimming removed 0 bases from V and 2 bases from J, with 8 bases in between. The CDR3 totals 14 residues. The CDR3 region is CASSLGRTQETQYF. The DNA of the CDR3 is TGCGCCAGCAGCTTGGGCAGGACACAAGAGACCCAGTACTTC.

The J gene is TRBJ2-7, the V gene TRBV11-2; D might be TRBD2 (6 bases). V was cut by 5 bases and J by 3 bases, with 14 bases left in between. Germline V lookup: CDR1 SGHAT, CDR2 FQNNGV. CDR3 length: 14 amino acids. CDR3 amino acids: CASSPGTYHYEQYF. The CDR3 region has the DNA TGTGCCAGCAGCCCCGGGACTTATCACTACGAGCAGTACTTC.

This sequence joins TRBV5-5 and TRBJ1-1; D might be TRBD1 (5 bases). CDR1 and CDR2 from the germline V gene are SGHKS and YYEKEE (reference sequence). The CDR3 length is 14 residues. The V end lost 4 bases, the J end lost 4 bases, and 14 bases lay between the germline ends. The CDR3 spells CASSGGVGGTEAFF. The DNA of the CDR3 is TGTGCCAGCAGCGGCGGGGTCGGGGGCACTGAAGCTTTCTTT.

This rearrangement joins TRBV7-7 to TRBJ2-3; D is unclear. V lost 1 base, J lost 0 bases, and 5 bases lay in between. The CDR3 is 14 amino acids. Germline V gene data show CDR1 as SSHAT and CDR2 as FNYEAQ (reference sequence). CDR3 sequence (DNA): TGTGCCAGCAGCTTAGACGGTAGCACAGATACGCAGTATTTT. The encoded protein is CASSLDGSTDTQYF.

The chain joins TRBV6-5 to TRBJ1-3; 8 nucleotides agree with TRBD1. Germline V gene lookup returns CDR1 MNHEY and CDR2 SVGAGI. With V trimmed by 0 bases and J by 4 bases, 2 bases remained unmatched. The length of the CDR3 is 15 residues. The CDR3 spells CASSYSRGLGNTIYF. The CDR3 nucleotides are TGTGCCAGCAGTTACTCCAGGGGGCTCGGAAACACCATATATTTT.

This chain joins TRBV6-5 and TRBJ1-3; weak D call: TRBD1 (6 bases). CDR1 is MNHEY, CDR2 SVGAGI, per germline. CDR3 length: 14 amino acids. V shed 10 bases and J shed 0 bases, with 13 bases lying between them. This CDR3 reads CATKDSGSGNTIYF. In nucleotides, the CDR3 is TGTGCCACCAAGGACAGTGGCTCTGGAAACACCATATATTTT.

V usage is TRBV30 and J usage is TRBJ1-2; weak D call: TRBD1 (6 bases). V dropped 5 bases and J dropped 8 bases, with 18 bases sitting between them. The CDR3 sequence is 13 residues long. CDR1 and CDR2 (germline): GTSNPN, SVGIG (reference sequence). The CDR3 region has the DNA TGTGCCTGGGAACCTGCGACAGGTCTGGGCTACACCTTC. It specifies CAWEPATGLGYTF.

The chain recombines TRBV4-1 with TRBJ2-1, with D tentatively TRBD1 or TRBD2 (5 bases each). Trimming cost V 0 bases and J 8 bases, with 14 bases left between them. CDR1 is MGHRA and CDR2 is YSYEKL in the germline V gene. The length of the CDR3 is 15 residues. The CDR3 nucleotides read TGCGCCAGCAGCCAAGATACCGGGGCCCGGGATGAGCAGTTCTTC. Translated, it gives CASSQDTGARDEQFF.

The gene calls are TRBV30 and TRBJ1-5; no reliable D call. With 1 base removed from V and 0 bases from J, the gap between germline ends came to 7 bases. The CDR3 length is 14 residues. Germline CDR1 GTSNPN, CDR2 SVGIG (reference sequence). CDR3 in amino acids: CAWSGADSNQPQHF. Written as DNA, the CDR3 is TGTGCCTGGAGTGGAGCAGATAGCAATCAGCCCCAGCATTTT.

The CDR3 sequence is CASTSPLGRREYEQYF. CDR3 in DNA: TGTGCCAGCACCTCTCCCTTGGGACGGCGAGAATACGAGCAGTACTTC. The chain has TRBV7-8 and TRBJ2-7; tentatively, D is TRBD1 or TRBD2 (5 bases each). The CDR3 loop spans 16 amino acids. The germline V gene encodes CDR1 SGHVS and CDR2 FQNEAQ. Trimming cost V 7 bases and J 4 bases, with 23 bases left between them.

V usage is TRBV14 and J usage is TRBJ2-7; D possibly matches TRBD1 or TRBD2 (6 bases each). This CDR3 spans 11 amino acids. V was trimmed by 7 bases and J by 3 bases, leaving 7 bases between them. Germline V gene lookup returns CDR1 SGHDN and CDR2 FVKESK. DNA for the CDR3: TGTGCCAGCAAGGGGGGCTACGAGCAGTACTTC. Translating it yields CASKGGYEQYF.

V gene TRBV2 combines with J gene TRBJ1-4; no definite D call. Germline V gene sequence: CDR1 SNHLY, CDR2 FYNNEI. The V end lost 5 bases, the J end lost 4 bases, and 8 bases lay between the germline ends. The CDR3 consists of 13 residues. Written as DNA, the CDR3 is TGTGCCAGCAGTTCGACAAGTAATGAAAAACTGTTTTTT. Residues: CASSSTSNEKLFF.

This clone has only a few counts. J is TRBJ1-4 and V is TRBV29-1, with 9 bases lining up with TRBD1. The V and J ends lost 6 bases and 6 bases, in that order; junction bases with no gene match: 5. The CDR3 has 13 residues. The germline V gene has CDR1 SQVTM and CDR2 ANQGSEA. CDR3 sequence (DNA): TGCAGCGTCGGGGACAGGGATGATGAAAAACTGTTTTTT. Its protein product is CSVGDRDDEKLFF. Looking up the rest from reference TRBV29-1 and TRBJ1-4 gives the full variable domain: SAVISQKPSRDICQRGTSLTIQCQVDSQVTMMFWYRQQPGQSLTLIATANQGSEATYESGFVIDKFPISRPNLTFSTLTVSNMSPEDSSIYLCSVGDRDDEKLFFGSGTQLSVL.

V gene TRBV7-9 combines with J gene TRBJ1-1; D gene uncertain. CDR1 and CDR2 from the germline V gene are SEHNR and FQNEAQ (reference sequence). Trimming left V 6 bases short and J 0 bases short, with 5 bases between. The CDR3 is 12 amino acids. The CDR3, as DNA: TGTGCCAGCAGAGCGATGAACACTGAAGCTTTCTTT. Translating it yields CASRAMNTEAFF.

The V call is TRBV5-6, the J call TRBJ2-5, with D unclear. Germline values: CDR1 SGHDT, CDR2 YYEEEE. Trimming removed 0 bases from V and 5 bases from J, with 8 bases in between. This CDR3 is built from 13 residues. The CDR3 bases are TGTGCCAGCAGCTTGGTCCCCCGGGAGACCCAGTACTTC. As protein: CASSLVPRETQYF. The complete variable domain, with remaining parts taken from reference TRBV5-6 and TRBJ2-5, reads DAGVTQSPTHLIKTRGQQVTLRCSPKSGHDTVSWYQQALGQGPQFIFQYYEEEERQRGNFPDRFSGHQFPNYSSELNVNALLLGDSALYLCASSLVPRETQYFGPGTRLLVL.

The chain recombines TRBV4-1 with TRBJ2-2; 8 bases agree with TRBD2. The CDR3 totals 13 residues. With V trimmed by 4 bases and J by 8 bases, 3 bases remained unmatched. CDR1 MGHRA and CDR2 YSYEKL come from the germline V gene. The CDR3 DNA reads TGCGCCAGCAGCCTCGGGGGGGTAGGGGAGCTGTTTTTT. It yields the protein CASSLGGVGELFF.

The rearrangement joins TRBV15 to TRBJ2-1; TRBD2 is a possible D gene (6 bases). The CDR3 is 14 residues long. V was clipped by 3 bases and J by 9 bases, with 15 bases between them. Germline CDR1 reads LNHNV; CDR2 reads YYDKDF (reference sequence). CDR3 in amino acids: CATSRDPGAFEQFF. DNA for the CDR3: TGTGCCACCAGCAGGGACCCGGGAGCGTTTGAGCAGTTCTTC.

This clone appeared once. V gene TRBV5-1 combines with J gene TRBJ2-5; 7 bases map to TRBD1. This CDR3 contains 16 residues. CDR1 is SGHRS, CDR2 YFSETQ, per germline. The J segment lost 4 bases and the V segment lost 4 bases, leaving 13 bases of the junction unmatched. CDR3 coding DNA: TGCGCCAGCAGCGACTTCCCTGGGTCAGGGGGAGAGACCCAGTACTTC. This sequence encodes CASSDFPGSGGETQYF.

V usage is TRBV7-3 and J usage is TRBJ2-1; 11 nucleotides agree with TRBD2. CDR1 and CDR2 (germline): SGHTA, FQGTGA. Unmatched junction bases numbered 5, after V lost 4 bases and J lost 0 bases. The CDR3 contains 17 residues. The CDR3 spells CASSSSGGRSSYNEQFF. The CDR3 DNA reads as TGTGCCAGCAGCTCTAGCGGGGGGCGTAGCTCCTACAATGAGCAGTTCTTC.

V usage is TRBV5-1 and J usage is TRBJ1-2; TRBD1 agrees at 7 bases. V dropped 4 bases and J dropped 2; count of bases not matched to a gene: 11. Germline-derived CDR1 and CDR2 are SGHRS and YFSETQ. CDR3 length: 16 amino acids. CDR3 nucleotides: TGCGCCAGCAGCCTCCATCAGACAGGGCCCAACTATGGCTACACCTTC. This codes for CASSLHQTGPNYGYTF.

The chain couples TRBV7-7 to TRBJ1-3; 9 bases match TRBD1. Trimming cost V 5 bases and J 8 bases; bases outside gene matches: 4. Per the germline V gene, CDR1 is SSHAT and CDR2 is FNYEAQ (reference sequence). This CDR3 contains 13 residues. The CDR3 DNA follows: TGTGCCAGCAGCGAGGGACAGGGACACACCATATATTTT. Its protein is CASSEGQGHTIYF.